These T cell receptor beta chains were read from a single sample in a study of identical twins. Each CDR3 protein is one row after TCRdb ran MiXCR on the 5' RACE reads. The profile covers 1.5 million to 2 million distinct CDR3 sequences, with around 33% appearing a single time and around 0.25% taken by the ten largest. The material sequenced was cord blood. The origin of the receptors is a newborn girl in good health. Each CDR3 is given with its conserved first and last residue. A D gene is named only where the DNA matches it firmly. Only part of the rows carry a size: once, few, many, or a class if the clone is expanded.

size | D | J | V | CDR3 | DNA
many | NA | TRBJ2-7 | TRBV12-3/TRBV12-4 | CASSLSGTPEQYF | TGTGCCAGCAGTCTCTCCGGGACACCCGAGCAGTACTTC
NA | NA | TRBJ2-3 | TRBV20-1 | CRASLVISTDTQYF | TGCCGTGCTAGTTTGGTGATTAGCACAGATACGCAGTATTTT
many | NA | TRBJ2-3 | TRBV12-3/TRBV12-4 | CASSSPDTQYF | TGTGCCAGCAGTTCCCCAGATACGCAGTATTTT
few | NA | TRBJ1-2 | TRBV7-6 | CASSLGGLQGGHGYTF | TGTGCCAGCAGCTTAGGGGGCCTACAGGGAGGACATGGCTACACCTTC
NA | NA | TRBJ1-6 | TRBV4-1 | CASSQETGGNSPLHF | TGTGCCAGCAGCCAAGAAACGGGGGGCAATTCACCCCTCCACTTT
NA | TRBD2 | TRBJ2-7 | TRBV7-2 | CASSLATSGRSYEQYF | TGTGCCAGCAGCTTAGCGACTAGCGGGAGATCCTACGAGCAGTACTTC
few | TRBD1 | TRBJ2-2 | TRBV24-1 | CATSGTGNTGELFF | TGTGCCACCAGTGGGACAGGGAACACCGGGGAGCTGTTTTTT
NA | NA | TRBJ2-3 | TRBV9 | CASSVGGGDSSGTQYF | TGTGCCAGCAGCGTAGGAGGGGGAGACTCTTCGGGGACGCAGTATTTT
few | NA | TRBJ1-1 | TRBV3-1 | CASSYRQANTEAFF | TGTGCCAGCAGCTACCGACAGGCCAACACTGAAGCTTTCTTT
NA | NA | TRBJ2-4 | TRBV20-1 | CSASDGPHNEQYF | TGCAGTGCTTCCGATGGTCCCCACAATGAGCAGTACTTC
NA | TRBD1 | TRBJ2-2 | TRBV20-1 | CSAPTGGANTGELFF | TGCAGTGCGCCGACAGGGGGCGCAAACACCGGGGAGCTGTTTTTT
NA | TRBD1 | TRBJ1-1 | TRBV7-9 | CASSRQGGVSWERNTEAFF | TGTGCCAGCAGCCGACAGGGAGGGGTTAGTTGGGAACGGAACACTGAAGCTTTCTTT
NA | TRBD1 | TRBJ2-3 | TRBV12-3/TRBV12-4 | CASSRGTGGTDTQYF | TGTGCCAGCAGTCGCGGGACAGGGGGCACAGATACGCAGTATTTT
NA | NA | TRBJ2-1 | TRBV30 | CAWRRFYNEQFF | TGTGCCTGGAGGAGGTTCTACAATGAGCAGTTCTTC
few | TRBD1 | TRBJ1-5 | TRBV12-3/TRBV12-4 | CASSPRTGRVNQPQHF | TGTGCCAGCAGTCCCCGGACAGGGAGGGTCAATCAGCCCCAGCATTTT
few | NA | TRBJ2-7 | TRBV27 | CASSPAGPNEQYF | TGTGCCAGCAGTCCCGCTGGCCCAAACGAGCAGTACTTC
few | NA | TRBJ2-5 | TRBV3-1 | CASSQRSRTGDNEQYF | TGTGCCAGCAGCCAAAGGAGTCGAACGGGAGACAATGAGCAGTACTTC
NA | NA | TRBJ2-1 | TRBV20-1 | CSAKSENAYNEQFF | TGCAGTGCCAAAAGCGAGAACGCATACAATGAGCAGTTCTTC
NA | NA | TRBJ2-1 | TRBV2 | CASSVRQLTSSYNEQFF | TGTGCCAGCAGTGTCCGACAGCTTACTAGCTCCTACAATGAGCAGTTCTTC
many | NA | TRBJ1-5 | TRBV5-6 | CASSLSAGNQPQHF | TGTGCCAGCAGCCTCTCCGCGGGCAATCAGCCCCAGCATTTT
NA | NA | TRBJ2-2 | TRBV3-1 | CASSQEQTNTGELFF | TGTGCCAGCAGCCAAGAACAGACGAACACCGGGGAGCTGTTTTTT
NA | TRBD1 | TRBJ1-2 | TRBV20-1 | CSAREDRPYGYTF | TGCAGTGCTAGAGAGGACAGGCCTTATGGCTACACCTTC
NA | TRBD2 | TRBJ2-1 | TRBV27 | CASRVPSGRALSGEQFF | TGTGCCAGCAGGGTCCCTAGCGGGAGGGCTTTATCGGGTGAGCAGTTCTTC
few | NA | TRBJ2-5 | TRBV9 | CASSVANQETQYF | TGTGCCAGCAGCGTAGCGAACCAAGAGACCCAGTACTTC
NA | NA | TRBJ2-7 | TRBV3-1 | CASSQALVLPEEQYF | TGTGCCAGCAGCCAAGCCCTGGTCTTACCGGAGGAGCAGTACTTC
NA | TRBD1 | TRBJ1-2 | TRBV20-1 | CSASKGQGKNYGYTF | TGCAGTGCTAGCAAGGGACAGGGGAAAAACTATGGCTACACCTTC
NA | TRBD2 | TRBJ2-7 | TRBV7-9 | CASSLPVAGGARYEQYF | TGTGCCAGCAGCTTACCGGTAGCGGGAGGCGCGCGCTACGAGCAGTACTTC
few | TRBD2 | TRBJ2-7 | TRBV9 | CASSEESGRSPYEQYF | TGTGCCAGCAGCGAAGAGAGCGGGAGGAGTCCCTACGAGCAGTACTTC
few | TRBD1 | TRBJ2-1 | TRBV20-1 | CSALGQGGYNEQFF | TGCAGTGCTCTAGGACAGGGGGGCTACAATGAGCAGTTCTTC
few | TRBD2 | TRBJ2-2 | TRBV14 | CASSQDFLAGFTGELFF | TGTGCCAGCAGCCAAGATTTTCTAGCGGGGTTCACCGGGGAGCTGTTTTTT
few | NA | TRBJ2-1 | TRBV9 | CASSVDTNRGEQFF | TGTGCCAGCAGCGTAGACACGAACCGTGGTGAGCAGTTCTTC
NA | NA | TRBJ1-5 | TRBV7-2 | CASSLAPTDFRNQPQHF | TGTGCCAGCAGCTTAGCCCCGACAGATTTCCGCAATCAGCCCCAGCATTTT
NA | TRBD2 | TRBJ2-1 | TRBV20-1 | CSARDERRGTRMGNEQFF | TGCAGTGCTAGAGATGAGCGGAGGGGGACTAGAATGGGTAATGAGCAGTTCTTC
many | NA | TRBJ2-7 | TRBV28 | CASTHNRGYEQYF | TGTGCCAGCACCCATAATCGAGGGTACGAGCAGTACTTC
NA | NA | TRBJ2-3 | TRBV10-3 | CAISEPAPSTDTQYF | TGTGCCATCAGTGAGCCAGCACCTAGCACAGATACGCAGTATTTT
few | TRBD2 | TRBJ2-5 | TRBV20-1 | CSATLVAGVRETQYF | TGCAGTGCTACCCTAGTAGCGGGAGTTCGAGAGACCCAGTACTTC
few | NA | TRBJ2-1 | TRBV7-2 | CASSLVTGRAGPVHNEQFF | TGTGCCAGCAGCTTAGTAACCGGGAGAGCCGGACCGGTTCACAATGAGCAGTTCTTC
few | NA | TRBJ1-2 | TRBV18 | CASSPPTTSNYGYTF | TGTGCCAGCTCACCACCGACGACATCTAACTATGGCTACACCTTC
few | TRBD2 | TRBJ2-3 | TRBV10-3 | CAISGGSGGTDTQYF | TGTGCCATCAGTGGTGGTAGCGGGGGCACAGATACGCAGTATTTT
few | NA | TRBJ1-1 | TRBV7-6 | CASSGGVNTEAFF | TGTGCCAGCAGTGGAGGGGTTAACACTGAAGCTTTCTTT
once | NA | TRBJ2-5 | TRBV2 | CASIQGGWFLETQYF | TGTGCCAGCATTCAGGGGGGCTGGTTTCTGGAGACCCAGTACTTC
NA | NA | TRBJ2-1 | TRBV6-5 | CASSYYPSSYNEQFF | TGTGCCAGCAGTTACTACCCGAGCTCCTACAATGAGCAGTTCTTC
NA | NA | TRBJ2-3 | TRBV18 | CASSRVKTSTDTQYF | TGTGCCAGCTCACGGGTTAAGACGTCCACAGATACGCAGTATTTT
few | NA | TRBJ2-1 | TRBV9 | CASSVGTGSPSSYNEQFF | TGTGCCAGCAGCGTAGGGACCGGCTCTCCCAGTTCCTACAATGAGCAGTTCTTC
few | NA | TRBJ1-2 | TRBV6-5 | CASSYSTAYGYTF | TGTGCCAGCAGTTACTCCACAGCCTATGGCTACACCTTC
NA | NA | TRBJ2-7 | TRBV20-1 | CSANTGSLSYEQYF | TGCAGTGCTAATACCGGTTCTCTCTCCTACGAGCAGTACTTC
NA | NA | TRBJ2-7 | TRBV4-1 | CASSRQGGLTYEQYF | TGCGCCAGCAGCCGCCAAGGAGGGTTAACCTACGAGCAGTACTTC
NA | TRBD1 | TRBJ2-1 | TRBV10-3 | CAIRTGGEQFF | TGTGCCATCAGGACAGGGGGTGAGCAGTTCTTC
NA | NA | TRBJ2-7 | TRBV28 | CASSLLAHGEQYF | TGTGCCAGCAGTTTATTGGCGCACGGCGAGCAGTACTTC
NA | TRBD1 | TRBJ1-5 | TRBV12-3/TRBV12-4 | CASRRNKGQGGNQPQHF | TGTGCCAGCAGACGAAATAAGGGACAGGGGGGTAATCAGCCCCAGCATTTT
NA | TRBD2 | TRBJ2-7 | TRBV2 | CASRAGLAGYSREQYF | TGTGCCAGCAGAGCCGGACTAGCGGGGTATTCCCGCGAGCAGTACTTC
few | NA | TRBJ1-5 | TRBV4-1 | CASSQGVGDNQPQHF | TGCGCCAGCAGCCAAGGCGTAGGTGATAATCAGCCCCAGCATTTT
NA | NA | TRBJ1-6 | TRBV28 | CASSLYTPKSSLHF | TGTGCCAGCAGTTTATACACCCCGAAGAGTTCCCTCCACTTT